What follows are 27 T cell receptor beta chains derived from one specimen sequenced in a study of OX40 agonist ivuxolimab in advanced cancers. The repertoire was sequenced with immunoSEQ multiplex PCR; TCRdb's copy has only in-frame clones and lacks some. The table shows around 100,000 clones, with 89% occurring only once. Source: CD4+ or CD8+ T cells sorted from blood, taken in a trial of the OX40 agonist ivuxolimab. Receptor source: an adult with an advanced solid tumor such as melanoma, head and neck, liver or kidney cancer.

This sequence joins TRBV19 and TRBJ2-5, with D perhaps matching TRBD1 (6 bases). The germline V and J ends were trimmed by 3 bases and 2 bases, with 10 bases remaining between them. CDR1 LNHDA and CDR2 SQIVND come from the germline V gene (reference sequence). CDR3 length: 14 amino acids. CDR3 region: CASSIRDTQETQYF. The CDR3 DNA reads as TGTGCCAGTAGTATCCGGGACACGCAAGAGACCCAGTACTTC. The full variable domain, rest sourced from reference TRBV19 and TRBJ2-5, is DGGITQSPKYLFRKEGQNVTLSCEQNLNHDAMYWYRQDPGQGLRLIYYSQIVNDFQKGDIAEGYSVSREKKESFPLTVTSAQKNPTAFYLCASSIRDTQETQYFGPGTRLLVL.

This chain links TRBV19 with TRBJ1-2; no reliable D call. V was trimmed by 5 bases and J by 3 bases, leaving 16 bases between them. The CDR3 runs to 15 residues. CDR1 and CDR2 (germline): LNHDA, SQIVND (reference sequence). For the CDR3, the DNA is TGTGCCAGTAGTGTAGGACCTTTAACGGACTATGGCTACACCTTC. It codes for CASSVGPLTDYGYTF.

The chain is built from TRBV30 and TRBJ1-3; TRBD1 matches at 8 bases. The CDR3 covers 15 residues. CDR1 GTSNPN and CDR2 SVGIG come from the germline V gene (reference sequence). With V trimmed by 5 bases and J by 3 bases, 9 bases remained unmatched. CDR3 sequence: CAWDRGNESGNTIYF. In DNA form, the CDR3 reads TGTGCCTGGGACAGGGGAAATGAAAGTGGAAACACCATATATTTT.

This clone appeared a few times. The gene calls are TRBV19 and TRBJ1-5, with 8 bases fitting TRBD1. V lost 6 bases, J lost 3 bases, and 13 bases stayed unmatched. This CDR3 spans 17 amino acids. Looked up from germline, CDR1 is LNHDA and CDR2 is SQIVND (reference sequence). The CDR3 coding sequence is TGTGCCAGTAGGTCTCGCCGGGACAGGTCATACAATCAGCCCCAGCATTTT. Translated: CASRSRRDRSYNQPQHF.

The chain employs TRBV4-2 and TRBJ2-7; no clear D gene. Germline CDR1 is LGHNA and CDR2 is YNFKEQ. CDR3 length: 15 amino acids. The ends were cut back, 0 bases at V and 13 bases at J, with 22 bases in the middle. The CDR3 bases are TGTGCCAGCAGCCAAGATCAGTCTAACCCTCGACCCCCTTACTTC. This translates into CASSQDQSNPRPPYF.

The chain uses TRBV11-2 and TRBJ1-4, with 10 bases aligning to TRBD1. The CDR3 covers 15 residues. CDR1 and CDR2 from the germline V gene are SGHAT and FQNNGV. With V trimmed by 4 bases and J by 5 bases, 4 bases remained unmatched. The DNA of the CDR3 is TGTGCCAGCAGCTATAGGACAGGGGGGAATGAAAAACTGTTTTTT. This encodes CASSYRTGGNEKLFF.

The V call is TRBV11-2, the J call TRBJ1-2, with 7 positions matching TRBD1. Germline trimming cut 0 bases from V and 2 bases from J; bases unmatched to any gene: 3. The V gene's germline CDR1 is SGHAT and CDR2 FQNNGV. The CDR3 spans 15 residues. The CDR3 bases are TGTGCCAGCAGCTTAGATCGGGGACAGAACTATGGCTACACCTTC. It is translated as CASSLDRGQNYGYTF.

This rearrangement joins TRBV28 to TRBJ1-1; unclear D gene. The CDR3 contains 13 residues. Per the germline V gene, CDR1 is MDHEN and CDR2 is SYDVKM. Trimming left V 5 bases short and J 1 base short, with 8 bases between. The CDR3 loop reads CASSHYPNTEAFF. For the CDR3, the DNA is TGTGCCAGCAGTCATTATCCGAACACTGAAGCTTTCTTT.

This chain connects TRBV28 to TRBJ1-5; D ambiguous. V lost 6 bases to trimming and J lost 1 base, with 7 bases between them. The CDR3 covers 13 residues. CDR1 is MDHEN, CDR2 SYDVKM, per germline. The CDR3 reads CASRGLSNQPQHF. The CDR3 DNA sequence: TGTGCCAGCAGAGGTTTGAGCAATCAGCCCCAGCATTTT.

DNA for the CDR3: TGTGCCAGCAGCTTAAGCGGGATCAGGGAGCTGTTTTTT. As protein: CASSLSGIRELFF. The V gene is TRBV7-2, the J gene TRBJ2-2; TRBD2 aligns across 7 bases. This CDR3 comprises 13 residues. V dropped 2 bases and J dropped 9; count of bases not matched to a gene: 3. Germline assignment: CDR1 SGHTA and CDR2 FQGNSA.

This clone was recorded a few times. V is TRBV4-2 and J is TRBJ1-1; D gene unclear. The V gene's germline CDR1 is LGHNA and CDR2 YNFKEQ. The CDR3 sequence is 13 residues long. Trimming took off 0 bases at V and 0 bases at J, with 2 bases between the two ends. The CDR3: CASSQDVNTEAFF. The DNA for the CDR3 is TGTGCCAGCAGCCAAGACGTGAACACTGAAGCTTTCTTT.

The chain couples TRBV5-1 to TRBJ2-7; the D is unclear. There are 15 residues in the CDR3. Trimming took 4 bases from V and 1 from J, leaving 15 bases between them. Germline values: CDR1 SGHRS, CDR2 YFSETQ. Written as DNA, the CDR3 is TGCGCCAGCAGCCTGGCTTTGGGTAGGTCCTACGAGCAGTACTTC. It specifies CASSLALGRSYEQYF.

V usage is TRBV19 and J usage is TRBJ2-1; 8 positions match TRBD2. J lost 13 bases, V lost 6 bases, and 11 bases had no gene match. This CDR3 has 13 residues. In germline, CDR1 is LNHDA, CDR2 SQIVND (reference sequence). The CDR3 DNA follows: TGTGCCAGTAGCCCGGGATCCGGGACTAGTCAGTTCTTC. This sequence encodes CASSPGSGTSQFF.

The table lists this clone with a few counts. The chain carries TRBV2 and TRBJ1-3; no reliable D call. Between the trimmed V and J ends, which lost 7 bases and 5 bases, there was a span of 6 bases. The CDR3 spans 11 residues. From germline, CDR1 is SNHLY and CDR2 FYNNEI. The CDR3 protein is CASTQRNTIYF. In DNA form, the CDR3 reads TGTGCCAGCACCCAAAGAAACACCATATATTTT.

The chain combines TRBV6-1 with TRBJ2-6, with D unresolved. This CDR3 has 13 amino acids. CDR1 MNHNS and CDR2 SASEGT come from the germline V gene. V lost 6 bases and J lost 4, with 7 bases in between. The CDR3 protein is CASRPPGANVLTF. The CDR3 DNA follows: TGTGCCAGCAGACCCCCAGGGGCCAACGTCCTGACTTTC.

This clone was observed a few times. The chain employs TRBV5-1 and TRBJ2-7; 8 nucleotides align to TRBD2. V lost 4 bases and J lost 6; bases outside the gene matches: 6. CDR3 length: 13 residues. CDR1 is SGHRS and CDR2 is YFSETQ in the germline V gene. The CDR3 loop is CASSPGTSSEQYF. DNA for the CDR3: TGCGCCAGCAGCCCCGGGACTAGTTCCGAGCAGTACTTC.

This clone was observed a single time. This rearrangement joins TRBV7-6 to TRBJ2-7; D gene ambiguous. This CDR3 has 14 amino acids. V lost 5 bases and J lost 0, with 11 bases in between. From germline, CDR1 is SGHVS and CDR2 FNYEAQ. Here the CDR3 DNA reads TGTGCCAGCAGCCCTTGGGATAACTCCTACGAGCAGTACTTC. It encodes CASSPWDNSYEQYF.

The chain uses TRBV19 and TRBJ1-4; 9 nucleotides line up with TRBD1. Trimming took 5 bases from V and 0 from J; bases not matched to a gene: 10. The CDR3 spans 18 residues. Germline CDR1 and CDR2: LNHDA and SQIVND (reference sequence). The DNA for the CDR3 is TGTGCCAGTAGTCCCCGGACAGGGGCCCTATCAACTAATGAAAAACTGTTTTTT. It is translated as CASSPRTGALSTNEKLFF.

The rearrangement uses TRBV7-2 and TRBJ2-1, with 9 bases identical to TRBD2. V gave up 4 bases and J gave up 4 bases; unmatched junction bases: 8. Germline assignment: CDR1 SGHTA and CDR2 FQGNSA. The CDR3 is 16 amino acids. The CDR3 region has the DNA TGTGCCAGCAGCTCCACTAGCGGGTCGTTGTACAATGAGCAGTTCTTC. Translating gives CASSSTSGSLYNEQFF.

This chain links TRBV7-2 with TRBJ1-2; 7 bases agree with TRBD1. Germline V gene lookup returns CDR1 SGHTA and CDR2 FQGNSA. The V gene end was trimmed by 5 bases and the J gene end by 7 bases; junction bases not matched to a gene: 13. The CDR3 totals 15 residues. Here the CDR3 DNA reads TGTGCCAGCAGCCCGAGCACAGGGGTGAAGGGTGGCTACACCTTC. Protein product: CASSPSTGVKGGYTF.

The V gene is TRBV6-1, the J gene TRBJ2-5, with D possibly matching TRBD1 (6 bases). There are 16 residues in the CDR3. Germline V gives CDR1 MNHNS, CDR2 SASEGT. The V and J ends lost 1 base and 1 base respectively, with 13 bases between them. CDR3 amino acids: CASSEVAGAAQETQYF. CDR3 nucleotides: TGTGCCAGCAGTGAAGTGGCAGGGGCGGCCCAAGAGACCCAGTACTTC.

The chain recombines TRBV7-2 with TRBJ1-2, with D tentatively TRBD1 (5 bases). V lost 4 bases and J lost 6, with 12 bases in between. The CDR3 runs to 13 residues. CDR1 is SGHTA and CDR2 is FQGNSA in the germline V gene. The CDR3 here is CASSSLRADGYTF. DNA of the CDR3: TGTGCCAGCAGCTCCCTCAGGGCTGATGGCTACACCTTC.

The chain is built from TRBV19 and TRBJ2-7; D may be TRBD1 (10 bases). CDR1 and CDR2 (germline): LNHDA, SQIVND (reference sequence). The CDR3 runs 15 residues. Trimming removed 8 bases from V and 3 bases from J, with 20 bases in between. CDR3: CASAGGDRGSYEQYF. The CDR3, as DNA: TGTGCCAGTGCGGGAGGGGACAGGGGTAGCTACGAGCAGTACTTC.

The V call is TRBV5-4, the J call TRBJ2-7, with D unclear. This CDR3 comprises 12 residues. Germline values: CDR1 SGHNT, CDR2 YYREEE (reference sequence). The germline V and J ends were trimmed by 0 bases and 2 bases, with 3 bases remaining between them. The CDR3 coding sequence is TGTGCCAGCAGCTTGGACACCTACGAGCAGTACTTC. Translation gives CASSLDTYEQYF.

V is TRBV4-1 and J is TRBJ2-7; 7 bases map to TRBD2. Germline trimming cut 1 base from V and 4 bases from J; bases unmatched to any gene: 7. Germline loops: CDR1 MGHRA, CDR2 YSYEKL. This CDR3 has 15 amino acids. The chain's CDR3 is CASSQGLAELYEQYF. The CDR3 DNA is TGCGCCAGCAGCCAAGGGCTAGCGGAGCTTTACGAGCAGTACTTC.

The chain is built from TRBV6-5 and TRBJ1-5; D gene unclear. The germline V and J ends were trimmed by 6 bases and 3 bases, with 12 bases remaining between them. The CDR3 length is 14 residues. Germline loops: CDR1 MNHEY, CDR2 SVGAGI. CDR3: CASSPHGSNQPQHF. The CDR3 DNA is TGTGCCAGCAGCCCCCACGGGTCCAATCAGCCCCAGCATTTT.

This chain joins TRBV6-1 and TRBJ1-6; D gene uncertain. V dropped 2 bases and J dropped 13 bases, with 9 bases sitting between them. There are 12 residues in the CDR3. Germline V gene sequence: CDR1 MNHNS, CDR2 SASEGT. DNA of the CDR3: TGTGCCAGCAGTGAAAGGCAGATTCCCCTCCACTTT. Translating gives CASSERQIPLHF.